The TCR beta chain under discussion was sequenced for a study of OX40 agonist ivuxolimab in advanced cancers. Sequencing used immunoSEQ multiplex PCR; TCRdb keeps in-frame clones, though not all of them. The repertoire holds under 50,000 clones, with 75% to 90% as singletons. The germline V gene has CDR1 SEHNR and CDR2 FQNEAQ (reference sequence). The CDR3 consists of 14 residues. Deletions cut 4 bases from V and 2 bases from J, with 10 bases between. This specimen consisted of CD4+ or CD8+ T cells sorted from blood, obtained in a trial of the OX40 agonist ivuxolimab. The clonotype comes from an adult with an advanced solid tumor such as melanoma, head and neck, liver or kidney cancer. The chain uses TRBV7-9 and TRBJ2-3, with D possibly being TRBD1 or TRBD2 (5 bases each). The CDR3 loop is CASSSGTDTDTQYF. The CDR3 region has the DNA TGTGCCAGCAGCTCCGGGACGGACACAGATACGCAGTATTTT.